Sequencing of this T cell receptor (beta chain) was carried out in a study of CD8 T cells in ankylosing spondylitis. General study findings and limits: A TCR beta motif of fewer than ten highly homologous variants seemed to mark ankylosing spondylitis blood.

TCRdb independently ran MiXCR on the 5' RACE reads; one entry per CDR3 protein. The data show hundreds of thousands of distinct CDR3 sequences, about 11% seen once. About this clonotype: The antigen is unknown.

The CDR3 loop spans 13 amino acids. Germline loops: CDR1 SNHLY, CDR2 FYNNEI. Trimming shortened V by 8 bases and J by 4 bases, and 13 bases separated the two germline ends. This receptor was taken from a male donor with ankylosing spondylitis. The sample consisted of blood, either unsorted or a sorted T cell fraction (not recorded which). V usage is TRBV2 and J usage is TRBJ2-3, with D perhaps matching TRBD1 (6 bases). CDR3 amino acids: CASGSGVADTQYF. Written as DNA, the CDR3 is TGTGCCAGCGGGTCAGGGGTGGCAGATACGCAGTATTTT.